This entry lists 4 T cell receptor beta chains sequenced from one sample in a study of T cells after yellow fever vaccination. In TCRdb, the 5' RACE reads were re-called with MiXCR into one record per CDR3 protein. The data hold hundreds of thousands of distinct CDR3 sequences, with 15% to 20% observed a single time. The sample here was PBMCs, taken before the yellow fever booster vaccination. The receptors were gathered from a man between 18 and 35 years old who received the YFV17D yellow fever vaccine.

The genes are TRBV6-5 and TRBJ2-4; a weak D match, TRBD2 (6 bases). Germline V gives CDR1 MNHEY, CDR2 SVGAGI. The CDR3 loop spans 12 amino acids. V was cut by 6 bases and J by 5 bases, with 8 bases left in between. CDR3 amino acids: CASREGQNIQYF. The CDR3 DNA reads TGTGCCAGCAGGGAGGGCCAAAACATTCAGTACTTC.

This clonotype was counted a few times. The rearrangement joins TRBV6-5 to TRBJ2-7, with 11 positions matching TRBD2. There are 15 residues in the CDR3. V shed 2 bases, J shed 6 bases, and the junction held 6 bases outside the gene matches. Per the germline V gene, CDR1 is MNHEY and CDR2 is SVGAGI. DNA for the CDR3: TGTGCCAGCAGTTACGCGGCTAGCGGGGGGCCCGAGCAGTACTTC. It translates to CASSYAASGGPEQYF.

This clonotype was detected a few times. V usage is TRBV4-3 and J usage is TRBJ2-5; D is possibly TRBD1 or TRBD2 (5 bases each). The V end was cut by 3 bases, the J end by 1 base, with 15 bases between. CDR1 and CDR2 (germline): LGHNA, YSLEER. The CDR3 has 16 amino acids. CDR3 nucleotides: TGCGCCAGCAGCCACCCTCCGGGACGGATCCAAGAGACCCAGTACTTC. It codes for CASSHPPGRIQETQYF.

Only a few counts were recorded for this clonotype. The chain combines TRBV20-1 with TRBJ1-1; D might be TRBD1 (5 bases). Trimming shortened V by 6 bases and J by 5 bases, and 13 bases separated the two germline ends. Germline V gene data show CDR1 as DFQATT and CDR2 as SNEGSKA (reference sequence). This CDR3 region has 12 residues. CDR3 sequence reads: CSAMTEGTEAFF. The CDR3 DNA is TGCAGTGCCATGACAGAGGGGACTGAAGCTTTCTTT.